These 17 T cell receptor beta chains were sequenced from one sample in a study of CD8+CD57+ T cells in acquired aplastic anemia. The use of genomic DNA as template underpinned the TCR beta VDJ and CDR3 profiling. TCRdb re-derived calls from the reads in MiXCR, one entry per CDR3 protein. Among approximately 260,000 distinct CDR3 sequences, approximately 79% were seen once, and the ten largest hold approximately 42%. An expansion of CD8+CD57+ cells by flow cytometry had been shown in patients chosen for sequencing. The sample taken for sequencing was sorted CD4+, CD8+, or CD8+CD57+ T cells (not recorded which) from PBMCs. The receptors were gathered from a human donor with aplastic anemia.

In the case of this clonotype: A much larger clonotype is one base distant, so this may be a read error. The V gene is TRBV27, the J gene TRBJ2-2; TRBD1 might be the D (7 bases). From germline, CDR1 is MNHEY and CDR2 SMNVEV (reference sequence). CDR3 length: 17 residues. The chain's CDR3 is CASSPLPTGPNTGGLFF. The CDR3 DNA sequence: TGTGCCAGCAGTCCACTCCCGACAGGGCCGAACACCGGGGGGCTGTTTTTT.

With respect to this clonotype: The junction and the germline gene differ at one end; a read error may be behind it. This rearrangement joins TRBV7-6 to TRBJ2-3; D gene ambiguous. The CDR3 has 14 residues. Germline V gene sequence: CDR1 SGHVS, CDR2 FNYEAQ. This CDR3 reads CASSLAVTAEQYFF. CDR3 DNA: TGTGCCAGCAGCTTAGCCGTCACAGCTGAGCAGTATTTTTTT. Full variable domain (remainder filled in from reference TRBV7-6 and TRBJ2-3): GAGVSQSPRYKVTKRGQDVALRCDPISGHVSLYWYRQALGQGPEFLTYFNYEAQQDKSGLPNDRFSAERPEGSISTLTIQRTEQRDSAMYRCASSLAVTAEQYFFGPGTRLTVL.

The rearrangement joins TRBV11-2 to TRBJ2-1, with D hard to call. The germline gives CDR1 SGHAT, CDR2 FQNNGV. V lost 5 bases and J lost 3, with 14 bases in between. CDR3 length: 15 residues. CDR3: CASSQGLAGYNEQFF. Here the CDR3 DNA reads TGTGCCAGCAGCCAAGGCCTTGCAGGCTACAATGAGCAGTTCTTC.

V gene TRBV24-1 combines with J gene TRBJ2-5; the match to TRBD2 covers 9 bases. With V trimmed by 1 base and J by 0 bases, 2 bases remained unmatched. Germline loops: CDR1 KGHDR, CDR2 SFDVKD. The CDR3 is made up of 16 amino acids. The CDR3 region is CATSDLKRGDQETQYF. For the CDR3, the DNA is TGTGCCACCAGTGATTTAAAGCGGGGGGACCAAGAGACCCAGTACTTC.

This clonotype was counted only a few times. The rearrangement uses TRBV24-1 and TRBJ2-1; D gene uncertain. Germline assignment: CDR1 KGHDR and CDR2 SFDVKD. Trimming shortened V by 3 bases and J by 5 bases, and 10 bases separated the two germline ends. The CDR3 covers 14 residues. The CDR3 sequence is CATSDATRDNEQFF. The CDR3 bases are TGTGCCACCAGTGATGCAACCCGGGACAATGAGCAGTTCTTC.

Notes on this clonotype: Given the absence of the conserved phenylalanine or tryptophan at the CDR3 end, a read error is likely. The limits of the CDR3 on the DNA are not certain, so only TCRdb's listed CDR3 is given. The chain is built from TRBV2 and TRBJ1-6. The germline V gene encodes CDR1 SNHLY and CDR2 FYNNEI. Counting both end residues, the CDR3 totals 16 amino acids. Here the CDR3 reads CASSEGESGEHSPGPV.

The J gene is TRBJ1-1, the V gene TRBV27, with a weak D call TRBD1 (5 bases). Germline V gives CDR1 MNHEY, CDR2 SMNVEV (reference sequence). The V end lost 2 bases, the J end lost 6 bases, and 19 bases lay between the germline ends. The CDR3 spans 16 residues. CDR3 amino acids: CASSLEGGARGPEAFF. The DNA for the CDR3 is TGTGCCAGCAGTTTAGAGGGTGGAGCCCGGGGCCCTGAAGCTTTCTTT.

In regard to this clonotype: The final CDR3 position lacks the conserved phenylalanine or tryptophan, pointing to a likely read error. Because the CDR3's place on the DNA is in doubt, the DNA is left out and the CDR3 is given as listed by TCRdb. This rearrangement joins TRBV7-9 to TRBJ2-5; TRBD2 reflects the table's D call only, with no check against the DNA. Germline V gives CDR1 SEHNR, CDR2 FQNEAQ (reference sequence). Ends included, the CDR3 has 12 residues. The CDR3: CASSFQRSAGYD.

This clonotype showed up just once. The germline gene is not matched at one end of the junction; a read error may be the cause. The gene calls are TRBV7-9 and TRBJ1-1, with D maybe TRBD1 (5 bases). The CDR3 is 15 amino acids. The germline gives CDR1 SEHNR, CDR2 FQNEAQ (reference sequence). CDR3 sequence: CASSFHRSGGSEELF. The CDR3 DNA follows: TGTGCCAGCAGCTTTCATAGAAGCGGGGGGAGTGAAGAGCTCTTT. Combining the CDR3 with reference TRBV7-9 and TRBJ1-1 gives the whole variable domain DTGVSQNPRHKITKRGQNVTFRCDPISEHNRLYWYRQTLGQGPEFLTYFQNEAQLEKSRLLSDRFSAERPKGSFSTLEIQRTEQGDSAMYLCASSFHRSGGSEELFGQGTRLTVV.

Note on this clonotype: At one end, the junction sequence differs from germline, possibly due to a read error. V usage is TRBV5-8 and J usage is TRBJ1-1, with a possible D match to TRBD1 (5 bases). The CDR3 sequence is 15 residues long. CDR1 is SGHTS, CDR2 YDEGEE, per germline. CDR3 protein: CASSVGGTGNTEAFF. The CDR3 DNA is TGCGCCAGCAGCGTGGGGGGAACAGGGAACACTGAAGCTTTCTTT.

About this clonotype: Because the CDR3 is missing its conserved closing phenylalanine or tryptophan, this is likely a read error. No DNA is shown, since the ends of the CDR3 on it are uncertain; the CDR3 is the one TCRdb lists. CDR3 sequence reads: CASSGGASGQCY. The rearrangement links TRBV7-9 to TRBJ2-5; TRBD2, the D gene given by the table, was not confirmed from the DNA. The CDR3 totals 12 residues, both ends included. Germline CDR1 SEHNR, CDR2 FQNEAQ (reference sequence).

In DNA, the CDR3 is TGTGCCAGCGGGACGGGGGCAACTGAAGCTTTCTTT. Its protein is CASGTGATEAFF. The chain couples TRBV2 to TRBJ1-1; weak D call: TRBD1 (6 bases). The germline gives CDR1 SNHLY, CDR2 FYNNEI. The V gene lost 8 bases and the J gene lost 5 bases, with 12 bases spanning the gap. CDR3 length: 12 residues.

Comment on this clonotype: At one boundary the junction diverges from the germline segment, which might be a read error. This chain joins TRBV19 and TRBJ2-1; 7 nucleotides agree with TRBD2. Looked up from germline, CDR1 is LNHDA and CDR2 is SQIVND (reference sequence). The CDR3 contains 16 residues. In DNA form, the CDR3 reads TGTGCCAGTAGCGTATCTAGCGGAGGGTTTTACAATCAGCAGTTCTTC. This sequence encodes CASSVSSGGFYNQQFF.

About this clonotype itself: A much larger clone sits a single nucleotide away, making a read error possible. In this CDR3 the conserved last residue, phenylalanine or tryptophan, is missing, so a read error is likely. It is unclear where the CDR3 begins or ends on the DNA, so no DNA is shown, and the CDR3 is as TCRdb lists it. The chain recombines TRBV2 with TRBJ1-2; no check of the table's D call, TRBD1, against the DNA was made. 15 amino acids form the CDR3, both terminal residues included. In germline, CDR1 is SNHLY, CDR2 FYNNEI. The CDR3 spells CASSDGGIDEQFFGP.

The V gene is TRBV11-3, the J gene TRBJ2-4; a possible D gene is TRBD2 (5 bases). This CDR3 contains 12 residues. Germline assignment: CDR1 SGHNT and CDR2 YENEEA. Trimming shortened V by 3 bases and J by 11 bases, and 11 bases separated the two germline ends. The CDR3 bases are TGTGCCAGCAGCTTTCCTGGGAGCGTTCAGTACTTC. It is translated as CASSFPGSVQYF.

This chain uses TRBV25-1 with TRBJ2-1; TRBD1 agrees at 8 bases. CDR3 length: 14 residues. Germline V CDR1 and CDR2: MGHDK, SYGVNS. The J segment lost 7 bases and the V segment lost 7 bases, leaving 9 bases of the junction unmatched. CDR3 residues: CASNRGQGTNEQFF. The CDR3 nucleotides are TGTGCCAGCAATCGAGGACAGGGAACGAATGAGCAGTTCTTC.

The V call is TRBV5-1, the J call TRBJ2-1; D not resolved. V shed 2 bases and J shed 8 bases, with 8 bases lying between them. The CDR3 is made up of 12 amino acids. The germline CDR1 and CDR2 sequences are SGHRS and YFSETQ. The DNA for the CDR3 is TGCGCCAGCAGCTTTAGTCGGTATGAGCAGTTCTTC. It encodes CASSFSRYEQFF.